This TCR beta chain emerged from a study of blood T cell repertoires in COVID-19. The CDR3 length is 13 residues. Germline values: CDR1 KGHSH, CDR2 LQKENI. V was clipped by 3 bases and J by 4 bases, with 7 bases between them. Using immunoSEQ multiplex PCR, the repertoire was profiled, and TCRdb retains in-frame clones only, with some absent. The sample contains around 300,000 clones, roughly 87% of which appear only once. V gene TRBV18 combines with J gene TRBJ1-5; D not certain. This sequence originates from a woman aged 25 to 39 who had recovered from COVID-19. The specimen sequenced was PBMCs or T cells enriched from blood (not recorded which). This CDR3 reads CASSPDMNQPQHF. The CDR3 nucleotides read TGTGCCAGCTCACCCGACATGAATCAGCCCCAGCATTTT.